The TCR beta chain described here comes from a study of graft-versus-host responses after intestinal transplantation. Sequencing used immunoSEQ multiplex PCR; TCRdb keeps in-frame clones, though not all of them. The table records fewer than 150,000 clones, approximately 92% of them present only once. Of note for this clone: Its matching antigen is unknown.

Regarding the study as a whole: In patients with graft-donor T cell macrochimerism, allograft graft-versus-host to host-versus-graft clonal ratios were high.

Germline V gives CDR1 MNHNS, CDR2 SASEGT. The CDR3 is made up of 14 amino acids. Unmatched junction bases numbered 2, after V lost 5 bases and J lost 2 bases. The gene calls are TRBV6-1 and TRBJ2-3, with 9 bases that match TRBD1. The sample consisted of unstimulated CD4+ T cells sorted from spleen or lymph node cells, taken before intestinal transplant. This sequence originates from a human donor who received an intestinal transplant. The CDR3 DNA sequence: TGTGCCAGCAGTACAGGGGGCTTCACAGATACGCAGTATTTT. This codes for CASSTGGFTDTQYF.